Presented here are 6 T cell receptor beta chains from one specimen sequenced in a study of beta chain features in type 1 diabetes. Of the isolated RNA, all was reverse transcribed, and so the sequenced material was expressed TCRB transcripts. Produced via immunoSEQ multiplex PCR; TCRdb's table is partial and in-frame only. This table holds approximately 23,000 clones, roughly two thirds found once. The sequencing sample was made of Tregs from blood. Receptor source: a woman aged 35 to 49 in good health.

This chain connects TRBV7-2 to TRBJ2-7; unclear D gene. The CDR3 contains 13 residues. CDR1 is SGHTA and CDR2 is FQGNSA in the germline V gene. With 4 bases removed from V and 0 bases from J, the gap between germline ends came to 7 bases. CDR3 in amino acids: CASSSSFSYEQYF. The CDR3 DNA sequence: TGTGCCAGCAGCTCCTCCTTCTCCTACGAGCAGTACTTC.

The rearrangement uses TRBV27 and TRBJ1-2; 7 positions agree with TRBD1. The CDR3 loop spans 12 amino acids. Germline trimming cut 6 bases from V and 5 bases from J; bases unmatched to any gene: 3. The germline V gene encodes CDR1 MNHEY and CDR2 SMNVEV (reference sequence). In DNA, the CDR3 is TGTGCCAGCAGGCAGGGGGGTTATGGCTACACCTTC. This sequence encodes CASRQGGYGYTF.

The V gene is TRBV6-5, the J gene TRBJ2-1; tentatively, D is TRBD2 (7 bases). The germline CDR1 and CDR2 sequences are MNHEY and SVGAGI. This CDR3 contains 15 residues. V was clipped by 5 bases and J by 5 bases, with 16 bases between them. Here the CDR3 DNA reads TGTGCCAGCAGTCGACGGGGGGCCAGCCACAATGAGCAGTTCTTC. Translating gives CASSRRGASHNEQFF.

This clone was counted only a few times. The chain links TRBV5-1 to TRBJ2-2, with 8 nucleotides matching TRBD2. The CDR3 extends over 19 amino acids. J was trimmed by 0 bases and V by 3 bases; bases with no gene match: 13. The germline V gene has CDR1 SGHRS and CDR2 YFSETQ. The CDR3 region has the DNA TGCGCCAGCAGCTCTTGGCAGAGAAGAGCGGGGGCGAACACCGGGGAGCTGTTTTTT. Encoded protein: CASSSWQRRAGANTGELFF.

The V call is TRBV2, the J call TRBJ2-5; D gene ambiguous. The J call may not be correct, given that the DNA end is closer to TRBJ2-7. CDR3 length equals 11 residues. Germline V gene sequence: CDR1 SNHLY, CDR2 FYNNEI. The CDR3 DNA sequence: TGTGCCACCCGCGGTCCCTACGAGCAGTACTTC. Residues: CATRGPYEQYF.

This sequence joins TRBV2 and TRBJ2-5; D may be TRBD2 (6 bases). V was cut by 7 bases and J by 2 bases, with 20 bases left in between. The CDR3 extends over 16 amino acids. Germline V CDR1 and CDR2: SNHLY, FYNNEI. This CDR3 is CASTYIEGLQQETQYF. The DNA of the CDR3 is TGTGCCAGCACCTATATTGAGGGACTCCAACAAGAGACCCAGTACTTC. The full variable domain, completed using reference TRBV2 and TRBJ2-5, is EPEVTQTPSHQVTQMGQEVILRCVPISNHLYFYWYRQILGQKVEFLVSFYNNEISEKSEIFDDQFSVERPDGSNFTLKIRSTKLEDSAMYFCASTYIEGLQQETQYFGPGTRLLVL.